This T cell receptor beta chain was recovered during a study of blood T cells in healthy people across ages. This clonotype was seen once. The trim removed 1 base at V and 7 bases at J, leaving 24 bases unmatched. This CDR3 is built from 20 residues. The V gene's germline CDR1 is SGHDN and CDR2 FVKESK. Primers used in a second PCR of roughly 6 to 11 cycles were a sample-barcoded 5' primer and a J-beta primer mix. Each TCR beta cDNA got a 12-nucleotide random molecular identifier. TCRdb fed the 5' RACE reads into MiXCR, producing one record per CDR3 protein. The sample has under 2,000,000 distinct CDR3 sequences; just under 50% are singletons.

The sample comprised blood. The sequence came from a woman between 35 and 50 years old in good health. The chain links TRBV14 to TRBJ2-7; 8 nucleotides line up with TRBD1. The CDR3 DNA is TGTGCCAGCAGCCAAGGTTCCCCCGTGGTCTCAGGGGGCCTTTACAATGAGCAGTACTTC. It encodes CASSQGSPVVSGGLYNEQYF.